One sample yielded the 20 T cell receptor beta chains listed below, sequenced in a study of beta chain features in type 1 diabetes. Study conclusions and caveats: Among patients with Type 1 diabetes, TCRB CDR3s were moderately but significantly shorter in every one of the four CD4+ subsets.

These receptors have no known antigen. Isolated RNA was reverse transcribed in full, so expressed TCRB transcripts were sequenced. Profiling relied on immunoSEQ multiplex PCR, and the TCRdb table lists in-frame clones only, not all of them. Seen here are about 340,000 clones, approximately 12% observed once, and the top ten hold roughly 0.015%. The specimen was naive CD4+ T cells from blood. These receptors were obtained from a young woman with type 1 diabetes.

CDR3 DNA sequence: TGCGCCAGCAGCCCAGGGGACAGGGGGCAAGGCTATGGCTACACCTTC. It is translated as CASSPGDRGQGYGYTF. The chain couples TRBV5-1 to TRBJ1-2; 12 bases are a match to TRBD1. In germline, CDR1 is SGHRS, CDR2 YFSETQ. There are 16 residues in the CDR3. V dropped 4 bases and J dropped 4; count of bases not matched to a gene: 8.

This clone appeared a few times. CDR3 loop: CASSFTGGAEAFF. Written as DNA, the CDR3 is TGTGCCAGCAGCTTTACAGGGGGCGCTGAAGCTTTCTTT. The chain combines TRBV7-2 with TRBJ1-1, with 9 bases lining up with TRBD1. The V and J ends lost 3 bases and 6 bases, in that order; junction bases with no gene match: 2. Germline V gene lookup returns CDR1 SGHTA and CDR2 FQGNSA. The CDR3 length is 13 residues. Complete variable domain (other parts from reference TRBV7-2 and TRBJ1-1): GAGVSQSPSNKVTEKGKDVELRCDPISGHTALYWYRQSLGQGLEFLIYFQGNSAPDKSGLPSDRFSAERTGGSVSTLTIQRTQQEDSAVYLCASSFTGGAEAFFGQGTRLTVV.

This sequence joins TRBV7-9 and TRBJ2-1, with a possible D match to TRBD1 (7 bases). Germline V gives CDR1 SEHNR, CDR2 FQNEAQ (reference sequence). The CDR3 spans 15 residues. Trimming shortened V by 5 bases and J by 7 bases, and 18 bases separated the two germline ends. In nucleotides, the CDR3 is TGTGCCAGCAGCCCGTGGGACAGCCGGGGGAATGAGCAGTTCTTC. It is translated as CASSPWDSRGNEQFF. Full variable domain (outside the CDR3, taken from reference TRBV7-9 and TRBJ2-1): DTGVSQNPRHKITKRGQNVTFRCDPISEHNRLYWYRQTLGQGPEFLTYFQNEAQLEKSRLLSDRFSAERPKGSFSTLEIQRTEQGDSAMYLCASSPWDSRGNEQFFGPGTRLTVL.

The rearrangement uses TRBV28 and TRBJ2-7; 9 bases are shared with TRBD1. With V trimmed by 6 bases and J by 1 base, 4 bases remained unmatched. This CDR3 region has 14 residues. Germline V gene lookup returns CDR1 MDHEN and CDR2 SYDVKM. The CDR3 loop is CASSTGGQSYEQYV. DNA for the CDR3: TGTGCCAGCAGCACAGGGGGCCAGTCCTACGAGCAGTACGTC.

This clone turned up a few times. The V gene is TRBV6-5, the J gene TRBJ1-3; 8 bases fit TRBD1. CDR3 size: 15 residues. The germline CDR1 and CDR2 sequences are MNHEY and SVGAGI. The trim removed 5 bases at V and 2 bases at J, leaving 5 bases unmatched. The CDR3 reads CASSAPTGAGNTIYF. As DNA, the CDR3 is TGTGCCAGCAGTGCCCCGACAGGGGCTGGAAACACCATATATTTT.

This clone was seen more than once but under ten times. The chain recombines TRBV18 with TRBJ2-5; TRBD2 matches at 8 bases. The CDR3 consists of 14 residues. Germline V gene data show CDR1 as KGHSH and CDR2 as LQKENI. V gave up 3 bases and J gave up 5 bases; unmatched junction bases: 5. The CDR3 sequence: CASSPLAGRETQYF. CDR3 coding DNA: TGTGCCAGCTCACCGCTAGCGGGCCGGGAGACCCAGTACTTC.

This clone was seen a handful of times. The rearrangement links TRBV6-1 to TRBJ1-1; 8 positions match TRBD1. This CDR3 comprises 14 residues. CDR1 is MNHNS and CDR2 is SASEGT in the germline V gene. V lost 8 bases to trimming and J lost 6 bases; unmatched junction nucleotides: 11. CDR3 loop: CASGWDRQRAEAFF. The CDR3 DNA reads as TGTGCCAGCGGATGGGACAGGCAAAGGGCTGAAGCTTTCTTT.

The chain carries TRBV28 and TRBJ2-4; D perhaps matches TRBD1 (5 bases). Germline V lookup: CDR1 MDHEN, CDR2 SYDVKM. Trimming left V 1 base short and J 0 bases short, with 13 bases between. The CDR3 is made up of 17 amino acids. In nucleotides, the CDR3 is TGTGCCAGCAGTTTATTGGGGCGCAGGCTAGCCAAAAACATTCAGTACTTC. It specifies CASSLLGRRLAKNIQYF.

This clone was detected a few times. The chain recombines TRBV14 with TRBJ2-7; the D gene is possibly TRBD1 (5 bases). Germline CDR1 is SGHDN and CDR2 is FVKESK. V lost 0 bases to trimming and J lost 4 bases, with 16 bases between them. This CDR3 region has 16 residues. The CDR3 DNA sequence: TGTGCCAGCAGCCAAGAAGGACACCTGTTACCGTACGAGCAGTACGTC. This encodes CASSQEGHLLPYEQYV.

This clone has only a few counts. The chain joins TRBV7-2 to TRBJ2-1; TRBD2 matches at 14 bases. Per the germline V gene, CDR1 is SGHTA and CDR2 is FQGNSA. The CDR3 is made up of 15 amino acids. J lost 7 bases, V lost 5 bases, and 4 bases had no gene match. The CDR3 spells CASSVRTSGRNEQFF. In DNA form, the CDR3 reads TGTGCCAGCAGCGTCCGGACTAGCGGGAGGAATGAGCAGTTCTTC.

This clone turned up a few times. This rearrangement joins TRBV4-3 to TRBJ2-6; 7 positions match TRBD2. CDR1 LGHNA and CDR2 YSLEER come from the germline V gene. V lost 4 bases and J lost 2; bases outside the gene matches: 8. This CDR3 has 17 residues. The CDR3 DNA follows: TGCGCCAGCAGCCTGACAGCGGGGCGGGCTGGGGCCAACGTCCTGACTTTC. Translated, it gives CASSLTAGRAGANVLTF.

V usage is TRBV6-5 and J usage is TRBJ2-7, with TRBD1 identical over 8 bases. The V segment lost 4 bases and the J segment 2 bases; nucleotides outside the gene matches: 4. The germline V gene has CDR1 MNHEY and CDR2 SVGAGI. The CDR3 is 14 residues long. The CDR3 loop reads CASSSRDRTYEQYF. DNA of the CDR3: TGTGCCAGCAGTTCCCGGGACAGGACCTACGAGCAGTACTTC.

This clone was detected only a few times. The V gene is TRBV9, the J gene TRBJ2-2; D gene uncertain. Germline CDR1 is SGDLS and CDR2 is YYNGEE. V shed 4 bases and J shed 0 bases, with 13 bases lying between them. The CDR3 consists of 16 residues. The CDR3 protein is CASSPRATPNTGELFF. As DNA, the CDR3 is TGTGCCAGCAGCCCCCGAGCCACTCCGAACACCGGGGAGCTGTTTTTT.

Regarding this clone: Within the sample, other DNA sequences also encode this same CDR3. The chain is built from TRBV19 and TRBJ2-1, with TRBD2 matching over 13 bases. The CDR3 has 16 residues. Germline CDR1 is LNHDA and CDR2 is SQIVND (reference sequence). Losses at the gene ends were 4 bases for V and 0 bases for J; bases not matched to a gene: 0. CDR3 sequence (DNA): TGTGCCAGTAGTAGGACTAGCGGGAGCTCCTACAATGAGCAGTTCTTC. It specifies CASSRTSGSSYNEQFF.

The J gene is TRBJ2-1, the V gene TRBV11-2, with a tentative D call TRBD2 (5 bases). The CDR3 consists of 14 residues. The germline V gene encodes CDR1 SGHAT and CDR2 FQNNGV. V lost 3 bases, J lost 9 bases, and 15 bases lay in between. CDR3 DNA sequence: TGTGCCAGCAGCTTGGAATTGAGGGAGTTTGAGCAGTTCTTC. Its protein is CASSLELREFEQFF.

V gene TRBV29-1 combines with J gene TRBJ2-3, with a weak D call TRBD2 (5 bases). The V gene lost 5 bases and the J gene lost 0 bases, with 12 bases spanning the gap. This CDR3 is 14 amino acids long. Germline lookup yields CDR1 SQVTM and CDR2 ANQGSEA. CDR3: CSVTSGSSTDTQYF. The CDR3 coding sequence is TGCAGCGTTACCAGCGGATCTAGCACAGATACGCAGTATTTT.

This clone showed up just a few times. The V and J genes are TRBV30 and TRBJ2-1; possible D gene TRBD2, 6 bases. Germline V CDR1 and CDR2: GTSNPN, SVGIG (reference sequence). V gave up 2 bases and J gave up 3 bases, with 8 bases separating them. This CDR3 comprises 13 residues. The CDR3 is CAWSHGSYNEQFF. In nucleotides, the CDR3 is TGTGCCTGGAGTCACGGGAGCTACAATGAGCAGTTCTTC.

This chain joins TRBV28 and TRBJ2-7, with 10 positions matching TRBD1. CDR1 and CDR2 (germline): MDHEN, SYDVKM. V lost 6 bases to trimming and J lost 3 bases; unmatched junction nucleotides: 8. This CDR3 is 15 amino acids long. The CDR3 spells CASRTGQGTYYEQYF. CDR3 bases: TGTGCCAGCAGGACGGGACAGGGGACGTACTACGAGCAGTACTTC.

The chain carries TRBV30 and TRBJ2-3; TRBD2 aligns across 13 bases. The CDR3 is 17 amino acids. The junction had 6 bases not matched to a gene; V was cut back by 0 bases and J by 3 bases. Germline V lookup: CDR1 GTSNPN, CDR2 SVGIG (reference sequence). The CDR3 DNA follows: TGTGCCTGGAGTGTACGAAGGACTAGCGGGAGAACAGATACGCAGTATTTT. Translation gives CAWSVRRTSGRTDTQYF.

With respect to this clone: This specimen includes other DNA sequences encoding the same CDR3. This chain connects TRBV28 to TRBJ2-7; TRBD1 might be the D (6 bases). The CDR3 is made up of 13 amino acids. Trimming left V 5 bases short and J 1 base short, with 9 bases between. The germline CDR1 and CDR2 sequences are MDHEN and SYDVKM. CDR3 coding DNA: TGTGCCAGCAGTCCTGGACAGTCCTACGAGCAGTACTTC. Its translation is CASSPGQSYEQYF.